A single sample gave rise to the 10 T cell receptor beta chains below, sequenced in a study of molecular identifiers for immune sequencing clone quantification. TCRdb re-analysed the PCR reads in MiXCR, keeping a single row per CDR3 protein. The sample shows approximately 680,000 distinct CDR3 sequences, roughly 27% of them seen only once. The sample comprised naive CD8+ T cells from blood, with Jurkat cell RNA spiked in. As for subset: FACS-sorted CD8+CD4-CCR7+CD45RA+ naive T cells. These receptor sequences come from a human donor in good health. Some libraries in this study had Jurkat cell RNA spiked in.

Worth noting for this clonotype: This may arise from a read error, as a much more abundant clone is one base away. This chain connects TRBV30 to TRBJ1-6; D is uncertain. The V and J ends lost 2 bases and 10 bases respectively, with 15 bases between them. The CDR3 runs 14 residues. Germline V CDR1 and CDR2: GTSNPN, SVGIG (reference sequence). CDR3 nucleotides: TGTGCCTGGAGTTTCCGGCCATTTGGGTCACCCCTCCACTTT. Its protein is CAWSFRPFGSPLHF.

The CDR3 DNA reads TGTGCCAGCAGCCCTCCCTCTATCCGACAGGGAGAAGAGACCCAGTACTTC. This codes for CASSPPSIRQGEETQYF. The chain uses TRBV14 and TRBJ2-5; 7 nucleotides match TRBD1. The CDR3 covers 17 residues. The J segment lost 3 bases and the V segment lost 4 bases, leaving 14 bases of the junction unmatched. Germline loops: CDR1 SGHDN, CDR2 FVKESK.

V gene TRBV15 combines with J gene TRBJ2-3; 7 bases are shared with TRBD2. With 3 bases clipped from V and 0 bases from J, the junction kept 12 bases outside the gene matches. Looked up from germline, CDR1 is LNHNV and CDR2 is YYDKDF (reference sequence). This CDR3 is built from 18 residues. DNA for the CDR3: TGTGCCACCAGCAGCGAAGGGAGCGGGGTCAGGAGCACAGATACGCAGTATTTT. This gives the protein CATSSEGSGVRSTDTQYF.

This clonotype was detected many times. The gene calls are TRBV4-3 and TRBJ1-1; a possible D gene is TRBD1 (5 bases). The CDR3 is 16 residues long. V was trimmed by 0 bases and J by 3 bases, leaving 14 bases between them. CDR1 and CDR2 from the germline V gene are LGHNA and YSLEER. For the CDR3, the DNA is TGCGCCAGCAGCCAAGATCCCCCAGGACAAGACACTGAAGCTTTCTTT. This gives the protein CASSQDPPGQDTEAFF.

The chain joins TRBV11-3 to TRBJ2-1; D is possibly TRBD1 (5 bases). Deletions cut 0 bases from V and 4 bases from J, with 10 bases between. CDR1 SGHNT and CDR2 YENEEA come from the germline V gene. This CDR3 has 15 amino acids. The CDR3 protein is CASSLDQGVYNEQFF. DNA for the CDR3: TGTGCCAGCAGCTTAGATCAAGGGGTTTACAATGAGCAGTTCTTC. The full variable domain, with the rest looked up from reference TRBV11-3 and TRBJ2-1, is EAGVVQSPRYKIIEKKQPVAFWCNPISGHNTLYWYLQNLGQGPELLIRYENEEAVDDSQLPKDRFSAERLKGVDSTLKIQPAELGDSAVYLCASSLDQGVYNEQFFGPGTRLTVL.

The DNA for the CDR3 is TGTGCCAGCAGTGAAGAGCTGTATCGGCTAGCGGGCACCGGGGAGCTGTTTTTT. Protein sequence: CASSEELYRLAGTGELFF. This chain uses TRBV6-1 with TRBJ2-2, with 8 bases identical to TRBD2. CDR1 is MNHNS, CDR2 SASEGT, per germline. CDR3 length: 18 amino acids. The junction had 11 bases not matched to a gene; V was cut back by 1 base and J by 4 bases.

This clonotype was seen many times. The chain recombines TRBV10-3 with TRBJ2-7; 8 positions match TRBD1. The germline V gene has CDR1 ENHRY and CDR2 SYGVKD. V shed 6 bases and J 5 bases; nucleotides not matched to a gene: 9. This CDR3 has 14 residues. CDR3 region: CAISKPGQAHEQYF. In DNA form, the CDR3 reads TGTGCCATCAGCAAACCGGGACAGGCCCACGAGCAGTACTTC.

This clonotype showed up many times. The rearrangement uses TRBV18 and TRBJ2-3; D might be TRBD1 or TRBD2, each matching 5 bases. The CDR3 runs 12 residues. Germline loops: CDR1 KGHSH, CDR2 LQKENI. The V end lost 2 bases, the J end lost 6 bases, and 6 bases lay between the germline ends. The CDR3 loop reads CASSPGDDTQYF. Written as DNA, the CDR3 is TGTGCCAGCTCACCAGGGGACGATACGCAGTATTTT.

The chain links TRBV10-2 to TRBJ2-3; 15 bases map to TRBD2. Per the germline V gene, CDR1 is WSHSY and CDR2 is SAAADI. CDR3 length: 19 amino acids. The trim removed 4 bases at V and 0 bases at J, leaving 8 bases unmatched. CDR3 sequence (DNA): TGCGCCAGCAGTGCCCTCGGACTAGCGGGGGGGCGAAGCACAGATACGCAGTATTTT. Amino acid sequence: CASSALGLAGGRSTDTQYF.

Only a few counts were recorded for this clonotype. The chain recombines TRBV20-1 with TRBJ2-1, with 11 bases that match TRBD2. The CDR3 totals 17 residues. Trimming at V came to 5 bases and at J to 4 bases, leaving 13 bases not matched to a gene. Looked up from germline, CDR1 is DFQATT and CDR2 is SNEGSKA (reference sequence). Here the CDR3 DNA reads TGCAGTGCTCCTAGCGGGGGGCCCGGAGGGGGTTACAATGAGCAGTTCTTC. As protein: CSAPSGGPGGGYNEQFF.